This TCR beta chain was documented in a study of blood T cell repertoires in COVID-19 (dated by TCRdb to about 2020). At the level of the whole study: The collaborator samples originated in the United States, Italy and Spain and spanned the acute and convalescent phases of COVID-19. The material from the prospective study consisted of cDNA or gDNA derived from T cells, B-cell-depleted T cells, or PBMCs. Deeply sampled blood TCRbeta repertoires from subjects exposed to, actively infected with, or recovered from COVID-19 were included in the dataset. The repertoires were released in a freely available public database meant as a resource for research on the immune response to SARS-CoV-2. The samples were drawn from two sources: the first 160 participants of the ongoing ImmuneRACE study, and 1,200 or so subjects contributed by 6 global collaborators. The sample metadata nearly always contained a de-identified subject ID, COVID-19 status, age in years and sex. HLA class I and class II types, where available, came from metadata supplied by the sample provider rather than from assay-based typing.

What the research found in general, with its limitations: How much clinical and demographic metadata was included differed by source and by participant, and the metadata was provided uncurated.

On this clone itself: The target of this receptor is not known. The input lacks base qualities; no much larger clone sits a single base away.

Measured from the cysteine to the phenylalanine, the CDR3 is 13 residues long. Of the read, only the CDR3 DNA is kept; its 39 bases are in frame from base 1. The germline V gene encodes CDR1 MNHEY and CDR2 SVGAGI. V sheds 7 bases and J sheds 5 bases, leaving 11 bases between their ends. TCRbeta CDR3 regions were amplified from genomic DNA using the immunoSEQ Assay, a bias-controlled multiplex PCR. Concerning the study's data processing: Within the assay, amplification of reference gene primers was used to estimate how many nucleated cells each sample contained. Sequence reads were collapsed and filtered to measure the absolute abundance of every unique TCRbeta CDR3 rearrangement. For each sample, productive Simpson clonality was calculated as the square root of Simpson's diversity index across productive rearrangements. The source is immuneACCESS, and TCRdb retained only in-frame sequences with V and J called. Part of the clones is not carried over; for the studies checked, unresolved V genes explain less than half of this, and the remainder is unexplained. The V and J calls and clone size come from that table; D and trimming were worked out from the DNA. This sample has approximately 260,000 clones in its table, and 75% to 90% of those were observed once. The ten top clones hold 8% to 9.5% of the sample.

Whole blood was collected in K2EDTA tubes by collaborating institutions according to the institutions' own protocols. For TCRbeta analysis, collaborator samples were shipped as frozen whole blood, as isolated PBMCs, or as DNA extracted from either sample type. The chain employs TRBV6-5 and TRBJ2-2, and possibly TRBD1, on 5 matching bases. This TCR was sampled from a human donor in a cohort sampled during active COVID-19. The sequenced sample was peripheral blood. The CDR3 here reads CASITHRTGELFF. The DNA sequence is as follows: TGTGCCAGCATAACGCACAGGACCGGGGAGCTGTTTTTT.